The clone carrying this TCR beta chain was counted at least ten times. The target antigen is unknown. The read finishes 3 residues shy of the CDR3 end, and the germline J gene is used to complete it. This specimen belongs to a study of T cell clonality in common variable immunodeficiency. Points from the study as a whole: Fewer TCRbeta clones were shared among CVID subjects than controls. Fewer deletions and N-nucleotide insertions were reportedly seen in common variable immunodeficiency TCR beta sequences. The cause of increased CVID clonality remains unclear without subpopulation sequencing. CVID subjects showed higher TCRbeta clonality than healthy controls.

Data came from immunoSEQ multiplex PCR; TCRdb stores just in-frame clones and leaves some out. This sample comprises 25,000 to 35,000 clones, none seen once only. CDR1 is LGHNA and CDR2 is YNFKEQ in the germline V gene. V trimming: 4 bases; J trimming: 3 bases; junction bases outside the gene matches: 7. This CDR3 has 16 residues. The sequencing input was peripheral blood mononuclear cells. The origin of this receptor is a person between 18 and 75 years old in good health. V gene TRBV4-2 combines with J gene TRBJ2-3, with 10 bases lining up with TRBD2. The covered CDR3 bases are TGTGCCAGCAGCCCACTAGCGGGGCGTCAAACAGATACG. Translating it yields CASSPLAGRQTDT. The CDR3 in full is CASSPLAGRQTDTQYF.